This is a list of T cell receptor beta chains from one sample in a study of human T cells and chemical hapten exposure. MiXCR, run by TCRdb on the 5' RACE reads, gives a single entry per CDR3 protein. The sample shows 130,000 or so distinct CDR3 sequences, roughly 4.1% of them seen only once. These receptors originate from a female donor in good health. CDR3s include the opening cysteine and the closing phenylalanine or tryptophan. The D gene is left open where the match is weak. The size of a clone is reported for some rows only, either as once, few or many, or as a class for expanded clones.

j_call,v_call,cdr3_length,d_call,clone_size,cdr3_aa,cdr3_nt
TRBJ1-1,TRBV6-7,14,NA,many,CASSSLVRNTEAFF,TGTGCCAGCAGTTCCTTGGTCAGGAACACTGAAGCTTTCTTT
TRBJ2-6,TRBV5-1,17,NA,many,CASSFTGRASGANVLTF,TGCGCCAGCAGCTTCACGGGACGCGCCTCTGGGGCCAACGTCCTGACTTTC
TRBJ2-1,TRBV12-3/TRBV12-4,18,TRBD1,many,CASTSGTGGNVGWNEQFF,TGTGCCAGCACCTCCGGGACAGGGGGCAACGTTGGCTGGAATGAGCAGTTCTTC
TRBJ2-2,TRBV7-9,16,TRBD1,NA,CASSLAGTGVTGELFF,TGTGCCAGCAGCTTAGCAGGGACAGGGGTAACCGGGGAGCTGTTTTTT
TRBJ2-2,TRBV4-1,18,NA,NA,CASSQESGRASNTGELFF,TGCGCCAGCAGCCAAGAATCGGGCAGAGCATCGAACACCGGGGAGCTGTTTTTT
TRBJ2-1,TRBV6-2/TRBV6-3,19,TRBD2,many,CASSYGTSGALSSYNEQFF,TGTGCCAGCAGTTACGGGACTAGCGGGGCTTTGAGCTCCTACAATGAGCAGTTCTTC
TRBJ1-5,TRBV5-1,14,NA,many,CASSLVTGDQPQHF,TGCGCCAGCAGCTTGGTTACGGGGGATCAGCCCCAGCATTTT
TRBJ1-1,TRBV9,14,TRBD1,many,CASSVGDRATEAFF,TGTGCCAGCAGCGTAGGAGACAGGGCCACTGAAGCTTTCTTT
TRBJ2-5,TRBV12-3/TRBV12-4,17,NA,NA,CASSSPLGGGSQETQYF,TGTGCCAGCAGTTCCCCCTTAGGGGGGGGGAGTCAAGAGACCCAGTACTTC
TRBJ1-1,TRBV29-1,11,NA,many,CSVSQNTEAFF,TGCAGCGTGTCCCAGAACACTGAAGCTTTCTTT
TRBJ2-3,TRBV6-6,11,NA,many,CASSYVDTQYF,TGTGCCAGCAGTTATGTAGATACGCAGTATTTT